Reported below is one T cell receptor beta chain. No antigen is known for it. Without labor or membrane rupture, elective cesareans at roughly 37-42 weeks supplied term cord blood. This sample is drawn from a study of naive CD8 T cells in extremely preterm neonates. Study-wide points: iChao1 richness was lowest in preterm neonates, significantly versus all ages.

With 6 bases removed from V and 8 bases from J, the gap between germline ends came to 10 bases. Germline CDR1 MNHEY, CDR2 SVGAGI. CDR3 length equals 12 residues. Method: immunoSEQ multiplex PCR; TCRdb's copy keeps in-frame clones and lacks some. The data contain around 7,500 clones, about 97% of them singletons. The specimen was naive CD8+ T cells from cord blood. V gene TRBV6-5 combines with J gene TRBJ1-4; a weak D match, TRBD1 (6 bases). This receptor was obtained from a newborn in good health. The CDR3 region is CASSSTGEKLFF. CDR3 bases: TGTGCCAGCAGCTCGACAGGAGAAAAACTGTTTTTT.